This T cell receptor beta chain is drawn from a study of blood T cell repertoires in COVID-19. Background on the study: Some COVID-19 samples were acute and others convalescent; all came from the United States, Italy and Spain. Sources were T cells, B-cell-depleted T cells, or PBMCs; the material itself was cDNA or gDNA.

In the study's own analysis: Amplifying reference gene primers gave estimates of nucleated cell counts. Repertoires were generated with immunoSEQ multiplex PCR, while TCRdb's copy carries only in-frame clones and drops some. That table furnishes V, J and clone size, whereas the DNA furnished D and trimming. Found here are 150,000 to 200,000 clones, around four fifths of them singletons; the top ten hold about 8.1%. The CDR3 has 13 residues. Germline V gene lookup returns CDR1 KGHSH and CDR2 LQKENI. V was trimmed by 3 bases and J by 8 bases, leaving 11 bases between them. This TCR was recovered from a woman older than 75 with COVID-19, enrolled during active disease. The specimen sequenced was peripheral blood. The chain couples TRBV18 to TRBJ2-1; D not certain. CDR3 in amino acids: CASSPEMRYEQFF. Written as DNA, the CDR3 is TGTGCCAGCTCACCGGAGATGCGTTATGAGCAGTTCTTC.